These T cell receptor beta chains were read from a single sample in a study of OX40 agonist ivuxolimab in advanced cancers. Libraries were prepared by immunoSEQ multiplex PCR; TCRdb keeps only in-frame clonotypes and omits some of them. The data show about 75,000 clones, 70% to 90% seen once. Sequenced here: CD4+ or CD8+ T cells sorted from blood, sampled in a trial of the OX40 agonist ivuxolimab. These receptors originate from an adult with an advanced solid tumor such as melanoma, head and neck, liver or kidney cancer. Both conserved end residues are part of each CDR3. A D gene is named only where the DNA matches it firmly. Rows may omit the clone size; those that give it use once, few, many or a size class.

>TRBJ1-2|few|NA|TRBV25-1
CASSEYGTLGGYTF
TGTGCCAGCAGTGAATATGGGACGCTGGGCGGCTACACCTTC
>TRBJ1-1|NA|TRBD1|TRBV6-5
CASRRVDRADTEAFF
TGTGCCTCACGTAGGGTGGACAGGGCTGACACTGAAGCTTTCTTT
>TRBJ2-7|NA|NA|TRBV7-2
CASSLVGRNSYEQYF
TGTGCCAGCAGCTTAGTGGGGCGCAACTCCTACGAGCAGTACTTC
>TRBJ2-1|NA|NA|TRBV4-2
CASSQGAQSSYNEQFF
TGTGCCAGCAGCCAAGGGGCGCAAAGCTCCTACAATGAGCAGTTCTTC
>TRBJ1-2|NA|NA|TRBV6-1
CASSEGGGRYGYTF
TGTGCCAGCAGTGAAGGGGGGGGTAGGTATGGCTACACCTTC
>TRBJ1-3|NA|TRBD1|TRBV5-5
CASSLQGGNTIYF
TGTGCCAGCAGCCTACAGGGGGGAAACACCATATATTTT
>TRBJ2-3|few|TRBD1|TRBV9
CASSVSTGRSSDTQYF
TGTGCCAGCAGCGTCTCGACAGGGCGGAGTTCAGATACGCAGTATTTT
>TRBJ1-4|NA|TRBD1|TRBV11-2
CASSLGGREKLFF
TGTGCCAGCAGCCTAGGGGGCAGGGAAAAACTGTTTTTT
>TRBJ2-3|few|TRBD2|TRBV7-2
CASSLRGGSGTDTQYF
TGTGCCAGCAGCTTAAGAGGCGGGAGCGGCACAGATACGCAGTATTTT
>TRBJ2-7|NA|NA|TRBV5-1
CASSLLGVFGEQYF
TGCGCCAGCAGCCTCCTCGGGGTATTTGGCGAGCAGTACTTC
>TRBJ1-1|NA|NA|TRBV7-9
CAGSRGRSNTEAFF
TGTGCCGGAAGTAGGGGAAGGTCGAACACTGAAGCTTTCTTT
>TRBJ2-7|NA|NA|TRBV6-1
CASSDRYEQYF
TGTGCCAGCAGTGATCGGTACGAGCAGTACTTC
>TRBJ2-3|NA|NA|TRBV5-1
CASSLLSDIDTQYF
TGCGCCAGCAGCTTGTTGAGCGATATAGATACGCAGTATTTT
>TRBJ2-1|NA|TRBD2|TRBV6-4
CASSPGLAGGNEQFF
TGTGCCAGCAGTCCGGGACTAGCGGGAGGGAATGAGCAGTTCTTC
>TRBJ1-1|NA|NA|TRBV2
CASSLQDFTEAFF
TGTGCCAGCAGTCTCCAGGATTTTACTGAAGCTTTCTTT
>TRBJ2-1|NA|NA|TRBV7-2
CASSLGGHSYNEQFF
TGTGCCAGCAGCTTAGGGGGACACTCCTACAATGAGCAGTTCTTC
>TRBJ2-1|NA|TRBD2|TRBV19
CASSRPTTSGDNEQFF
TGTGCCAGTAGTAGACCCACAACTAGCGGGGACAATGAGCAGTTCTTC
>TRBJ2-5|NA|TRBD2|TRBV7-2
CANLAGQTQYF
TGTGCCAACCTAGCGGGACAGACCCAGTACTTC
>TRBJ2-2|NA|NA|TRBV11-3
CASRSGTGELFF
TGTGCCAGCAGGTCAGGCACCGGGGAGCTGTTTTTT
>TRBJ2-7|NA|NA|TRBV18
CASSPKGHSYEQYF
TGTGCCAGCTCACCAAAGGGTCACTCCTACGAGCAGTACTTC
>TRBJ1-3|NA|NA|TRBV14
CASSQSLFSGNTIYF
TGTGCCAGCAGCCAAAGTCTGTTCTCTGGAAACACCATATATTTT
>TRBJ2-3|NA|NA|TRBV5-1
CASSIQRDFSDTQYF
TGCGCCAGCAGCATTCAACGGGACTTTTCAGATACGCAGTATTTT
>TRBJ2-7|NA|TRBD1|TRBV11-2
CASSADRGPWDEQYF
TGTGCCAGCAGCGCGGACAGGGGGCCTTGGGATGAGCAGTACTTC
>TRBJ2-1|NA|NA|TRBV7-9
CASSLEQAYNHEQFF
TGTGCCAGCAGCTTAGAACAGGCATATAATCATGAGCAGTTCTTC
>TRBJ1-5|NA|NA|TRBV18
CASSPGVGQPQHF
TGTGCCAGCTCACCGGGGGTGGGGCAGCCCCAGCATTTT
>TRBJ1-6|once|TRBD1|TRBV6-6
CASSPDRGSSPLHF
TGTGCCAGCAGCCCGGACAGGGGCAGTTCACCCCTCCACTTT
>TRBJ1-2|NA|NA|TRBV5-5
CASSLVGDNYGYTF
TGTGCCAGCAGCTTGGTCGGCGACAACTATGGCTACACCTTC
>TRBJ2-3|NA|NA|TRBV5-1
CASSLSASEADTQYF
TGCGCCAGCAGCTTGTCTGCTTCTGAGGCAGATACGCAGTATTTT
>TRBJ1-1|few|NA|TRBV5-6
CASSLEGSAAFF
TGTGCCAGCAGCTTGGAGGGAAGCGCAGCTTTCTTT
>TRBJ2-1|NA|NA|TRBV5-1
CASSLAGQGTHNEQFF
TGCGCCAGCAGCTTGGCCGGGCAGGGGACGCACAATGAGCAGTTCTTC
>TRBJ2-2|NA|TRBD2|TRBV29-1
CSVGGLAGTIGTGELFF
TGCAGCGTTGGGGGACTAGCGGGAACAATCGGCACCGGGGAGCTGTTTTTT
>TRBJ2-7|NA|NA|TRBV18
CASSPGTTRRGSYEQYF
TGTGCCAGCTCACCAGGGACGACGCGGAGGGGCTCCTACGAGCAGTACTTC
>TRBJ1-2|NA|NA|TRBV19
CASSSSLLTMATPSWF
NA
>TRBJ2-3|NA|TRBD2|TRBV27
CASSFGGRSTDTQYF
TGTGCCAGCAGTTTTGGCGGGAGGTCCACAGATACGCAGTATTTT
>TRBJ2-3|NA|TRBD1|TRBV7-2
CASSSGQGRGTQYF
TGTGCCAGCAGCTCGGGACAGGGAAGAGGTACGCAGTATTTT
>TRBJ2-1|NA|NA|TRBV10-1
CASSLTGSYNEQFF
TGCGCCAGCAGTTTGACGGGCTCCTACAATGAGCAGTTCTTC
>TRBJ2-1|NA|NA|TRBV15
CATSRERPGLGVDNEQFF
TGTGCCACCAGCAGAGAAAGACCGGGACTTGGAGTCGACAATGAGCAGTTCTTC
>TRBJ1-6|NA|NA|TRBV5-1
CASSFMGPESSPLHF
TGCGCCAGCAGCTTTATGGGGCCTGAAAGCTCACCCCTCCACTTT
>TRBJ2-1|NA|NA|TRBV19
CASSIAGPNEQFF
TGTGCCAGTAGTATCGCAGGCCCCAATGAGCAGTTCTTC
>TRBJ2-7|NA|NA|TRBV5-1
CASSLVSALFTNEQYF
TGCGCCAGCAGCTTGGTGTCAGCTCTTTTCACTAACGAGCAGTACTTC
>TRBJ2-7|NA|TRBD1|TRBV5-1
CASSPSGQGVNEQYF
TGCGCCAGCAGCCCGTCAGGACAGGGCGTCAACGAGCAGTACTTC
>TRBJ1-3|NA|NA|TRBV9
CASSVGTEGNTIYF
TGTGCCAGCAGCGTAGGGACAGAAGGAAACACCATATATTTT
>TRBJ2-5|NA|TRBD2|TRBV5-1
CASSFTSGSETQYF
TGCGCCAGCAGCTTCACTAGCGGGAGCGAGACCCAGTACTTC
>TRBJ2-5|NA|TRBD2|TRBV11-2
CASSILLAGVGETQYF
TGTGCCAGCAGCATCCTTCTAGCGGGAGTAGGAGAGACCCAGTACTTC
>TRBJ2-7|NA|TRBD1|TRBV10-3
CAISSGTGAGYEQYF
TGTGCCATCAGTTCCGGGACAGGGGCAGGGTACGAGCAGTACTTC
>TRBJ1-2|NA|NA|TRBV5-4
CASSRVAYGYTF
TGTGCCAGCAGCCGAGTAGCATATGGCTACACCTTC
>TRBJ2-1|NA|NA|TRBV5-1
CASRRRLGNEQFF
TGCGCCAGCAGACGACGACTAGGCAATGAGCAGTTCTTC
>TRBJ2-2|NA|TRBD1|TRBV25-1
CATGQGGGTGELFF
TGTGCCACCGGACAGGGGGGAGGCACCGGGGAGCTGTTTTTT
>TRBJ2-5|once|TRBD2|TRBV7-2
CASSLGLAGDVWETQYF
TGTGCCAGCAGCTTAGGGCTAGCGGGAGACGTGTGGGAGACCCAGTACTTC
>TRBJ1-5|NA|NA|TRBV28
CASRALGYSNQPQHF
TGTGCCAGCAGAGCGCTGGGGTATAGCAATCAGCCCCAGCATTTT
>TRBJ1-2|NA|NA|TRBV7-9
CASSLVDTRDYTF
TGTGCCAGCAGCTTAGTTGATACTCGGGACTACACCTTC
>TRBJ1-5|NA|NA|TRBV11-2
CASSSGTENQPQHF
TGTGCCAGCAGCTCCGGGACGGAGAATCAGCCCCAGCATTTT
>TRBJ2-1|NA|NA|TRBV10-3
CAISEEFGMLNEQFF
TGTGCCATCAGTGAAGAATTTGGGATGCTCAATGAGCAGTTCTTC